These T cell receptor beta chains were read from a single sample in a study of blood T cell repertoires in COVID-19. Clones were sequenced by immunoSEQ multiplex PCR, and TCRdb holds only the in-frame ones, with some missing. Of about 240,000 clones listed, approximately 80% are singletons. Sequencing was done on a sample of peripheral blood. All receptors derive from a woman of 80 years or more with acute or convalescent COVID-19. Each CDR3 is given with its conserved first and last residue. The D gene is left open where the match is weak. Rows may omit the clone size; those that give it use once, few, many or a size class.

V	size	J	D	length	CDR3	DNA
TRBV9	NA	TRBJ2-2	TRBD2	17	CASSPRGGLGNTGELFF	TGTGCCAGCAGCCCGCGGGGGGGCTTAGGGAACACCGGGGAGCTGTTTTTT
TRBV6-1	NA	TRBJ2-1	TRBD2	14	CASGLAGGYNEQFF	TGTGCCAGCGGCTTAGCGGGGGGGTACAATGAGCAGTTCTTC
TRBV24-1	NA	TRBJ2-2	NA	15	CATSDPRGAAGELFF	TGTGCCACCAGTGACCCCCGGGGGGCAGCCGGGGAGCTGTTTTTT
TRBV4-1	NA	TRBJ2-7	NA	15	CASSQGASTSYEQYF	TGCGCCAGCAGCCAAGGGGCCAGCACCTCCTACGAGCAGTACTTC
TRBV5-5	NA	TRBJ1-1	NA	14	CASSTLTGSQGAFF	TGTGCCAGCAGCACCCTGACCGGGTCCCAGGGAGCTTTCTTT
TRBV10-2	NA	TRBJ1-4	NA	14	CASSGNRQGEKLFF	TGCGCCAGCAGTGGGAACAGGCAGGGGGAAAAACTGTTTTTT
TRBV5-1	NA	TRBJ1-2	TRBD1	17	CASSLAATGGMDYGYTF	TGCGCCAGCAGCTTGGCCGCTACAGGGGGCATGGACTATGGCTACACCTTC
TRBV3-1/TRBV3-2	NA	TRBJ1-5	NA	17	CASSLLWVGGGDQPQHF	TGTGCCAGCAGCCTCCTATGGGTTGGGGGGGGCGATCAGCCCCAGCATTTT
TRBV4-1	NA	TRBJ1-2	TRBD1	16	CASSQERRATGDGYTF	TGCGCCAGCAGCCAAGAGAGGAGGGCAACAGGGGATGGCTACACCTTC
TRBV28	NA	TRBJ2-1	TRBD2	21	CASSPPPGLAGGASSYNEQFF	TGTGCCAGCAGTCCACCACCGGGACTAGCGGGGGGCGCGAGCTCCTACAATGAGCAGTTCTTC
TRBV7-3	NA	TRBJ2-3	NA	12	CASSYRGDTQYF	TGTGCCAGCAGCTACCGGGGGGATACGCAGTATTTT
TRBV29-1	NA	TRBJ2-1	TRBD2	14	CSVEASGGRNEQFF	TGCAGCGTTGAGGCTAGCGGGGGAAGGAATGAGCAGTTCTTC
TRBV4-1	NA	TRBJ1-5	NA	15	CASSQERGMNQPQHF	TGCGCCAGCAGCCAGGAAAGGGGGATGAATCAGCCCCAGCATTTT
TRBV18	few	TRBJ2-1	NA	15	CASSHGSATYNEQFF	TGTGCCAGCTCCCACGGGTCGGCGACCTACAATGAGCAGTTCTTC
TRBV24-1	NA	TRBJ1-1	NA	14	CATSDSVPRSEAFF	TGTGCCACCAGTGATTCGGTACCTCGGTCTGAAGCTTTCTTT
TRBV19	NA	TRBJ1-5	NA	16	CASSIFGRNSNQPQHF	TGTGCCAGTAGTATATTCGGGAGAAATAGCAATCAGCCCCAGCATTTT
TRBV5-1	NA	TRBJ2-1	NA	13	CASSWRSPGEQFF	TGCGCCAGCAGCTGGAGGTCCCCGGGGGAGCAGTTCTTC
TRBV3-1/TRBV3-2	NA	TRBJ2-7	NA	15	CASSPPKKTRGEQYF	TGTGCCAGCAGCCCGCCAAAGAAGACTAGAGGCGAGCAGTACTTC
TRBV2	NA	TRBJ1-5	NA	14	CASKKQDSNQPQHF	TGTGCCAGCAAAAAACAGGATAGCAATCAGCCCCAGCATTTT
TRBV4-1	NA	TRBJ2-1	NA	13	CASSLRQVDEQFF	TGCGCCAGCAGCCTCCGACAGGTTGATGAGCAGTTCTTC
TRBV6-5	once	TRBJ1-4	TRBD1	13	CASNDRGGEKLFF	TGTGCCAGCAACGACAGGGGCGGTGAAAAACTGTTTTTT
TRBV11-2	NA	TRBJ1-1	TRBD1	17	CASSLGIQGEAGTEAFF	TGTGCCAGCAGCTTAGGTATACAGGGGGAAGCCGGGACTGAAGCTTTCTTT
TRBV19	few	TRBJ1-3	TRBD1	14	CASSTGGSGNTIYF	TGTGCCAGCAGCACAGGGGGCTCTGGAAACACCATATATTTT
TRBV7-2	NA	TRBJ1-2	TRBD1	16	CASSLDRGRTNYGYTF	TGTGCCAGCAGCCTTGACAGGGGAAGGACTAACTATGGCTACACTTTC
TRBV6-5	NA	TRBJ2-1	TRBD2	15	CAAREGRGSYNEQFF	TGTGCCGCAAGGGAGGGGAGGGGCTCCTACAATGAGCAGTTCTTC
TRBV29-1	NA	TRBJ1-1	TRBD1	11	CSAGGDREAFF	TGCAGCGCTGGGGGGGACAGGGAAGCTTTCTTT
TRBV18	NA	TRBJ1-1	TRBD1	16	CASSPPRQGLRTEAFF	TGTGCCAGCTCACCACCGAGACAGGGTTTAAGGACTGAAGCTTTCTTT
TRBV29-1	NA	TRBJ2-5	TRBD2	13	CSVDERGQETQYF	TGCAGCGTTGACGAGCGGGGCCAAGAGACCCAGTACTTC
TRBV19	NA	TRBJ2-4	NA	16	CASSIAGGSDKNIQYF	TGTGCCAGTAGTATAGCCGGGGGAAGTGACAAAAACATTCAGTACTTC
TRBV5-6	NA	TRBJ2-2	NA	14	CASSLKGSAGELFF	TGTGCCAGCAGCTTGAAGGGGTCCGCCGGGGAGCTGTTTTTT
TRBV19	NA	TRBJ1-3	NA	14	CASSIASSGNTIYF	TGTGCCAGTAGTATCGCCAGCTCTGGAAACACCATATATTTT
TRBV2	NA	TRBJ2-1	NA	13	CASTGTQNREQFF	TGTGCCAGCACCGGGACACAAAATCGGGAGCAGTTCTTC
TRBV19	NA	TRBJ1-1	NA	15	CASSIYAGVGTEAFF	TGTGCCAGTAGTATATATGCCGGGGTGGGCACTGAAGCTTTCTTT
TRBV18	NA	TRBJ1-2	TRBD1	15	CASSPRSGQGSGYTF	TGTGCCAGCTCACCACGGTCGGGACAGGGAAGTGGCTACACCTTC
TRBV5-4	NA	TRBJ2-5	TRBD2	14	CASSQWGGKETQYF	TGTGCCAGCAGCCAGTGGGGGGGGAAAGAGACCCAGTACTTC
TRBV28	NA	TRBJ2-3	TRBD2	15	CASSSASGTRHTQYF	TGTGCCAGCAGTTCCGCCAGCGGGACGCGACATACGCAGTATTTT
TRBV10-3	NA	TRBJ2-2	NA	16	CATSGSAATLSGELFF	TGTGCCACCTCAGGATCAGCGGCCACCTTGTCCGGGGAGCTGTTTTTT
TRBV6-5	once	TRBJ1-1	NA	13	CASTLGRDTEAFF	TGTGCCAGCACCTTGGGCAGGGACACTGAAGCTTTCTTT
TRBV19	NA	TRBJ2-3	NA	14	CASREIGGTDTQYF	TGTGCCAGTAGGGAGATAGGTGGAACAGATACGCAGTATTTT
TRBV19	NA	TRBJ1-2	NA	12	CATRQDDYGYTF	TGTGCCACACGACAGGACGACTATGGCTACACCTTC
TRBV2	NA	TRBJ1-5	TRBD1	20	CASSEGQGAWGRVSNQPQHF	TGTGCCAGCAGTGAAGGGCAGGGGGCGTGGGGAAGAGTTAGCAATCAGCCCCAGCATTTT
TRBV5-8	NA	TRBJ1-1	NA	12	CASSLARTEAFF	TGTGCCAGCAGCTTGGCTAGGACTGAAGCTTTCTTT
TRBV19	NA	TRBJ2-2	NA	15	CASSIRQRNTGELFF	TGTGCCAGTAGTATCCGACAGAGGAACACCGGGGAGCTGTTTTTT
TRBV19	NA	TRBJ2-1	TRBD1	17	CASSIRAPGQALNEQFF	TGTGCCAGTAGTATTCGGGCTCCGGGACAGGCACTCAATGAGCAGTTCTTC
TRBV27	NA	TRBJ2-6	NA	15	CASRPRGTGANVLTF	TGTGCCAGCCGACCCCGGGGGACTGGGGCCAACGTCCTGACTTTC
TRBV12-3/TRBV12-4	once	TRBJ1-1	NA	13	CATTKTGDTEAFF	TGTGCCACCACCAAGACGGGGGACACTGAAGCTTTCTTT
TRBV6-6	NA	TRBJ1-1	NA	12	CASSWGDTEAFF	TGTGCCAGCAGTTGGGGGGACACTGAAGCTTTCTTT
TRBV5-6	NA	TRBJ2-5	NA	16	CASSLDVVLYQETQYF	TGTGCCAGCAGCTTGGATGTAGTACTGTACCAAGAGACCCAGTACTTC
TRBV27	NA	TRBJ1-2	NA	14	CASGYRPSQYGYTF	TGTGCCAGCGGTTACAGGCCCTCCCAATATGGCTACACCTTC